This T cell receptor (beta chain) is drawn from a study of vaccination and CD4 T cells after COVID-19. Study-wide background: With a range of 35 to 161, the median interval from diagnosis to drawing post-COVID samples was around 93 days. The post-vaccine samples came a median roughly 79 days after dose two (range 14 to 241).

As for treatment: approximately 11-day PBMC culture with coronavirus spike peptide pools or control peptides (ViraFEST assay). Via ViraFEST, peptide pools expanded antigen-specific T cells before TCR sequencing. Note on this clonotype: The antigen is undetermined.

Cultured CD4+ T cell DNA underwent sequencing with the Oncomine TCR Beta short-read assay. In TCRdb, the PCR reads were re-called with MiXCR into one record per CDR3 protein. There are 10,000 to 15,000 distinct CDR3 sequences in the sample; around half occur only once, and roughly 12% lies in the top ten. This CDR3 is built from 14 residues. Germline CDR1 is LGHDT and CDR2 is YNNKEL (reference sequence). Trimming removed 2 bases from V and 7 bases from J, with 14 bases in between. This sequence joins TRBV3-1 and TRBJ1-1; TRBD1 might be the D (5 bases). This receptor was obtained from a human donor who had recovered from COVID-19. The sample comprised CD4+ T cells from blood, cultured in vitro. CDR3 amino acids: CASSQQRKTGEAFF. CDR3 DNA sequence: TGTGCCAGCAGCCAACAACGTAAAACAGGTGAAGCTTTCTTT.